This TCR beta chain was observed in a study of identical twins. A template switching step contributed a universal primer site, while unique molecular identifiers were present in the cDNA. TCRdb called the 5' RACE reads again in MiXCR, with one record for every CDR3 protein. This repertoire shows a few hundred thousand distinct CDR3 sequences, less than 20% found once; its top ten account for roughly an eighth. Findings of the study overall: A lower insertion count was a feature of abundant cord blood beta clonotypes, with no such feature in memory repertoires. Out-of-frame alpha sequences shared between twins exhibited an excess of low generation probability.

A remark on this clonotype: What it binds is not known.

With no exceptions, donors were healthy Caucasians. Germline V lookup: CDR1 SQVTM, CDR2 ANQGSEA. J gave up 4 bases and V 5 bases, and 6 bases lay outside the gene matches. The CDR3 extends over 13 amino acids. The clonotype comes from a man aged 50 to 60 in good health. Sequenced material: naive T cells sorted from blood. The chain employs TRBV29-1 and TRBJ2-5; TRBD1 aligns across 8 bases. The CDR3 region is CSVYTGGIETQYF. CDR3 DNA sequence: TGCAGCGTTTATACAGGGGGAATAGAGACCCAGTACTTC. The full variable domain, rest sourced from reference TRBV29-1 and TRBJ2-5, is SAVISQKPSRDICQRGTSLTIQCQVDSQVTMMFWYRQQPGQSLTLIATANQGSEATYESGFVIDKFPISRPNLTFSTLTVSNMSPEDSSIYLCSVYTGGIETQYFGPGTRLLVL.